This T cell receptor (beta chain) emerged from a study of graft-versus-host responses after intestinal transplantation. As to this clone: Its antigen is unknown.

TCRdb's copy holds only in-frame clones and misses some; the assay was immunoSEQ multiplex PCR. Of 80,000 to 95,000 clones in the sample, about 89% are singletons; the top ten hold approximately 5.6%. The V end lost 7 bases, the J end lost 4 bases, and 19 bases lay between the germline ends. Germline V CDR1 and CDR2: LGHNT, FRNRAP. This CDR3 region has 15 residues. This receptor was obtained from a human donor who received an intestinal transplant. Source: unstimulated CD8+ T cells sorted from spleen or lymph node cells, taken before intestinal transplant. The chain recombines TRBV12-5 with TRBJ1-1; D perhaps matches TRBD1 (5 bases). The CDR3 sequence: CASVLGEAVGTEAFF. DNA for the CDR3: TGTGCTAGTGTCTTGGGGGAGGCCGTAGGCACTGAAGCTTTCTTT.